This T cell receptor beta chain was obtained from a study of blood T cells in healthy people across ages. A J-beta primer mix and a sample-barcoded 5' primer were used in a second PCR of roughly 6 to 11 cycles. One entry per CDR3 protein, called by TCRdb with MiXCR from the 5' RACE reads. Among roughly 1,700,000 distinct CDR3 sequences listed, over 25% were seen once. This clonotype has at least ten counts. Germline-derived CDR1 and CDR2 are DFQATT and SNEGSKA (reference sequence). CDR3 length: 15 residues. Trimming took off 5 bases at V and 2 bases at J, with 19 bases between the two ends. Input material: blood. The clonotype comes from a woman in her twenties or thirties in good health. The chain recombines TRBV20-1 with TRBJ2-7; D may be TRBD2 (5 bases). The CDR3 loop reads CSASTDQERAYEQYF. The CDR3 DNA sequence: TGCAGTGCTTCAACTGACCAAGAGAGGGCCTACGAGCAGTACTTC.